This T cell receptor beta chain was profiled in a study of blood T cell repertoires in COVID-19. The CDR3 contains 14 residues. Looked up from germline, CDR1 is MNHEY and CDR2 is SVGAGI. The trim removed 4 bases at V and 1 base at J, leaving 2 bases unmatched. Under the authors' procedure: Scientists estimated how many nucleated cells there were by amplifying reference gene primers. The assay was immunoSEQ multiplex PCR, and TCRdb's table has in-frame clones only and misses some. The D gene and trimming were derived from the DNA, and the V and J assignments and clone size from that table. The table has roughly 65,000 clones, 90% seen once. This clone was recorded a few times.

This receptor was taken from a man aged 55-75 years with acute or convalescent COVID-19. The V call is TRBV6-5, the J call TRBJ2-3, with 7 bases fitting TRBD1. The sequenced sample consisted of peripheral blood. The CDR3 spells CASSSGTGTDTQYF. The CDR3 DNA reads as TGTGCCAGCAGTTCTGGGACAGGCACAGATACGCAGTATTTT.